This TCR beta chain derives from a study of blood T cell repertoires in COVID-19. About the research overall: Collection of acute and convalescent COVID-19 samples took place in the United States, Italy and Spain. Nucleic acid was either cDNA or gDNA, and it came from T cells, B-cell-depleted T cells, or PBMCs.

Authors' processing steps: Estimation of nucleated cell counts relied on the amplification of reference gene primers. Repertoires were generated with immunoSEQ multiplex PCR, while TCRdb's copy carries only in-frame clones and drops some. V and J calls plus clone size are reproduced from that table; the DNA served to infer D and trimming. This table has 100,000 or so clones, about nine tenths appearing once. Germline CDR1 SNHLY, CDR2 FYNNEI. After removal of 6 bases from V and 7 bases from J, the junction contained 4 bases not matched to a gene. The CDR3 is 13 residues long. Input material: peripheral blood. The genes are TRBV2 and TRBJ1-5; TRBD1 agrees at 9 bases. The TCR comes from a man aged 65 to 85 with acute or convalescent COVID-19. The CDR3 is CASRRTGEQPQHF. The CDR3 nucleotides are TGTGCCAGCAGACGGACAGGGGAACAGCCCCAGCATTTT. The full variable domain, with the rest looked up from reference TRBV2 and TRBJ1-5, is EPEVTQTPSHQVTQMGQEVILRCVPISNHLYFYWYRQILGQKVEFLVSFYNNEISEKSEIFDDQFSVERPDGSNFTLKIRSTKLEDSAMYFCASRRTGEQPQHFGDGTRLSIL.